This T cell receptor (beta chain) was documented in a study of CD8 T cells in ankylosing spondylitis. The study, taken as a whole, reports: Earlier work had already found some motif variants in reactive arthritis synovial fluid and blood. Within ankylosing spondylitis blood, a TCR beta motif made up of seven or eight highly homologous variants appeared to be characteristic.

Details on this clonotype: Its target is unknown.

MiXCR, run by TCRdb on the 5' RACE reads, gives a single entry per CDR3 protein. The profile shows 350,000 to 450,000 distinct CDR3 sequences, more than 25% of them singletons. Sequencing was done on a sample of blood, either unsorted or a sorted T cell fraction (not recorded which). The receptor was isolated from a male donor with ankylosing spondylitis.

In nucleotides, the CDR3 is TGTGCCAGCAGCCCGAAACGTTTTCCGAGAGAATACGAAAACACCATATATTTT. Translated: CASSPKRFPREYENTIYF. The rearrangement uses TRBV11-1 and TRBJ1-3; D is unclear. V was cut by 5 bases and J by 6 bases, with 26 bases left in between. Germline V lookup: CDR1 SGHAT, CDR2 FQDESV (reference sequence). The CDR3 sequence is 18 residues long. Looking up the rest from reference TRBV11-1 and TRBJ1-3 gives the full variable domain: EAEVAQSPRYKITEKSQAVAFWCDPISGHATLYWYRQILGQGPELLVQFQDESVVDDSQLPKDRFSAERLKGVDSTLKIQPAELGDSAMYLCASSPKRFPREYENTIYFGEGSWLTVV.